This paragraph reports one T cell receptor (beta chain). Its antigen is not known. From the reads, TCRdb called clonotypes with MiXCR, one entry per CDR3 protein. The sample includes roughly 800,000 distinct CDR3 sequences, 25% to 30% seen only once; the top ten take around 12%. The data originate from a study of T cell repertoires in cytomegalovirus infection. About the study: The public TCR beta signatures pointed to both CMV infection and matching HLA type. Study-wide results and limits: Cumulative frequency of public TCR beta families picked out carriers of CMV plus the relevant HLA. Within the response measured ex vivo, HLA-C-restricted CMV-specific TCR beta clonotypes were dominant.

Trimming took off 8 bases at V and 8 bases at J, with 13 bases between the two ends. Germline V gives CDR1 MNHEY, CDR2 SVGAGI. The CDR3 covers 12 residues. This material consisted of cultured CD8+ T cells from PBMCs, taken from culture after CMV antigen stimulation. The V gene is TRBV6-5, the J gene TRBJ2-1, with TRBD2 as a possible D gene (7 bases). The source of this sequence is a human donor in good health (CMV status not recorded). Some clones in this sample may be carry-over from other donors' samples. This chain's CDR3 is CASAGARDEQFF. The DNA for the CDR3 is TGTGCCAGCGCGGGGGCCAGGGATGAGCAGTTCTTC.